A single sample gave rise to the 20 T cell receptor beta chains below, sequenced in a study of shared clonotypes between healthy human individuals. The assay was immunoSEQ multiplex PCR, and TCRdb's table has in-frame clones only and misses some. The table records 1.4 million or so clones, approximately 98.5% of them present only once. Sequencing was carried out using naive CD4+ T cells sorted from blood. Documented subset: CD45RA+ positively selected. The receptors derive from a man aged 25 to 40 in good health.

The CDR3 sequence is CASNRGVPGGVEQFF. DNA of the CDR3: TGTGCCAGTAATAGGGGTGTACCAGGAGGCGTTGAGCAGTTCTTC. The rearrangement joins TRBV19 to TRBJ2-1; D tentatively fits TRBD1 or TRBD2 (5 bases each). V lost 7 bases and J 9 bases, leaving 22 bases between the germline ends. The V gene's germline CDR1 is LNHDA and CDR2 SQIVND (reference sequence). The CDR3 sequence is 15 residues long.

The rearrangement joins TRBV5-8 to TRBJ2-5; D gene uncertain. V gave up 6 bases and J gave up 0 bases, with 9 bases separating them. The germline gives CDR1 SGHTS, CDR2 YDEGEE. The CDR3 length is 13 residues. CDR3 protein: CASTLSHQETQYF. The CDR3 DNA reads as TGTGCCAGCACCCTTTCCCACCAAGAGACCCAGTACTTC.

Of note for this clone: Additional DNA sequences in this sample encode the identical CDR3. The J gene is TRBJ2-7, the V gene TRBV7-2; D gene uncertain. Germline values: CDR1 SGHTA, CDR2 FQGNSA. Deletions cut 2 bases from V and 2 bases from J, with 7 bases between. This CDR3 region has 13 residues. CDR3 amino acids: CASSLSRTYEQYF. CDR3 nucleotide sequence: TGTGCCAGCAGCTTAAGTAGGACCTACGAGCAGTACTTC. The entire variable domain, with the rest obtained from reference TRBV7-2 and TRBJ2-7, is as follows: GAGVSQSPSNKVTEKGKDVELRCDPISGHTALYWYRQSLGQGLEFLIYFQGNSAPDKSGLPSDRFSAERTGGSVSTLTIQRTQQEDSAVYLCASSLSRTYEQYFGPGTRLTVT.

This chain connects TRBV27 to TRBJ2-7, with 15 positions matching TRBD2. Trimming cost V 3 bases and J 3 bases; bases outside gene matches: 9. This CDR3 spans 18 amino acids. CDR1 and CDR2 from the germline V gene are MNHEY and SMNVEV (reference sequence). As DNA, the CDR3 is TGTGCCAGCAGTTTCCCCGGACTAGCGGGAGGGCGCGGCTACGAGCAGTACTTC. Translation gives CASSFPGLAGGRGYEQYF.

This chain connects TRBV6-6 to TRBJ1-1; D gene uncertain. The CDR3 is made up of 12 amino acids. CDR1 and CDR2 from the germline V gene are MNHNY and SVGAGI (reference sequence). V was shortened by 2 bases and J by 11 bases, with 12 bases between the two germline ends. This CDR3 is CASSYGPYGAFF. CDR3 nucleotide sequence: TGTGCCAGCAGTTACGGGCCCTACGGGGCTTTCTTT.

The chain recombines TRBV5-6 with TRBJ1-5, with no clear D. CDR3 length equals 14 residues. The germline V and J ends were trimmed by 3 bases and 6 bases, with 13 bases remaining between them. Looked up from germline, CDR1 is SGHDT and CDR2 is YYEEEE. CDR3 region: CASSSTEDLQPQHF. The DNA of the CDR3 is TGTGCCAGCAGCTCTACAGAGGATCTTCAGCCCCAGCATTTT.

In the case of this clone: Additional DNA sequences in this sample encode the identical CDR3. The gene calls are TRBV9 and TRBJ2-1, with D perhaps TRBD2 (6 bases). V lost 0 bases, J lost 2 bases, and 6 bases lay in between. Germline lookup yields CDR1 SGDLS and CDR2 YYNGEE. The CDR3 consists of 14 residues. The CDR3, as DNA: TGTGCCAGCAGCGTAGGGGGGGCCTACAATGAGCAGTTCTTC. Its translation is CASSVGGAYNEQFF.

Notes on this clone: Other DNA sequences in this specimen translate into the identical CDR3. This chain uses TRBV5-1 with TRBJ1-5, with 10 positions matching TRBD1. This CDR3 is 14 amino acids long. The trim removed 4 bases at V and 5 bases at J, leaving 3 bases unmatched. Germline V gene data show CDR1 as SGHRS and CDR2 as YFSETQ. The CDR3 sequence: CASSRGTGDQPQHF. As DNA, the CDR3 is TGCGCCAGCAGCCGGGGGACAGGGGATCAGCCCCAGCATTTT.

The chain carries TRBV4-3 and TRBJ2-7; 9 bases align to TRBD1. Germline V gene lookup returns CDR1 LGHNA and CDR2 YSLEER. CDR3 length: 17 residues. With V trimmed by 2 bases and J by 1 base, 9 bases remained unmatched. The CDR3 sequence is CASSQSPGTGPSYEQYF. The CDR3 coding sequence is TGCGCCAGCAGCCAATCTCCCGGGACAGGGCCTTCCTACGAGCAGTACTTC.

CDR3 nucleotides: TGTGCCAGCTCACCAGTAGCGGGAGGGCCGCACGAGCAGTACTTC. This encodes CASSPVAGGPHEQYF. The rearrangement uses TRBV18 and TRBJ2-7, with 11 positions matching TRBD2. J lost 5 bases, V lost 2 bases, and 5 bases had no gene match. This CDR3 contains 15 residues. Germline V gene sequence: CDR1 KGHSH, CDR2 LQKENI.

The sample holds one count of this clone. The chain joins TRBV5-1 to TRBJ2-5; a possible D gene is TRBD1 (7 bases). V was trimmed by 4 bases and J by 5 bases, leaving 21 bases between them. The CDR3 length is 16 residues. CDR1 and CDR2 (germline): SGHRS, YFSETQ. This chain's CDR3 is CASSAGAGQPVETQYF. The CDR3, as DNA: TGCGCCAGCAGCGCGGGTGCGGGACAGCCGGTGGAGACCCAGTACTTC.

The chain links TRBV19 to TRBJ1-5; maybe TRBD1 (5 bases). This CDR3 comprises 15 residues. Trimming took 11 bases from V and 0 from J, leaving 17 bases between them. Germline V gene data show CDR1 as LNHDA and CDR2 as SQIVND (reference sequence). CDR3 loop: CASSRDGLSNQPQHF. The CDR3, as DNA: TGTGCCTCATCCCGGGACGGCCTTAGCAATCAGCCCCAGCATTTT.

This clone was counted a single time. The J gene is TRBJ1-1, the V gene TRBV11-2; 10 bases are a match to TRBD1. The CDR3 is 16 residues long. The germline V gene has CDR1 SGHAT and CDR2 FQNNGV. Unmatched junction bases numbered 7, after V lost 2 bases and J lost 4 bases. The CDR3 sequence is CASSLWGQGQGTEAFF. The CDR3, as DNA: TGTGCCAGCAGCTTATGGGGACAGGGGCAAGGCACTGAAGCTTTCTTT.

The chain joins TRBV5-3 to TRBJ2-5; possibly TRBD1 for D (5 bases). TRBV5-3 is given ORF status, its function remaining uncertain. Trimming took 8 bases from V and 2 from J, leaving 13 bases between them. This CDR3 has 13 residues. CDR3 sequence (DNA): TGTGCCAGCAGCCCCAGACAGCAAGAGACCCAGTACTTC. This gives the protein CASSPRQQETQYF.

J is TRBJ2-1 and V is TRBV9; the D gene is possibly TRBD1 (5 bases). Germline CDR1 is SGDLS and CDR2 is YYNGEE. CDR3 length: 15 amino acids. V was shortened by 0 bases and J by 9 bases, with 16 bases between the two germline ends. CDR3 in amino acids: CASSVEVAVRGEQFF. CDR3 DNA sequence: TGTGCCAGCAGCGTAGAGGTAGCAGTAAGGGGTGAGCAGTTCTTC.

The gene calls are TRBV20-1 and TRBJ2-4, with D hard to call. Germline V lookup: CDR1 DFQATT, CDR2 SNEGSKA (reference sequence). V was clipped by 2 bases and J by 5 bases, with 4 bases between them. CDR3 size: 11 residues. The CDR3 here is CSARSQNIQYF. The CDR3 bases are TGCAGTGCTAGATCCCAAAACATTCAGTACTTC.

The chain recombines TRBV18 with TRBJ2-7; 7 bases fit TRBD1. This CDR3 spans 13 amino acids. V was pared by 3 bases and J by 7 bases, with 6 bases of the junction left unmatched. The V gene's germline CDR1 is KGHSH and CDR2 LQKENI. CDR3 nucleotides: TGTGCCAGCTCACCTAAGGGACAGTCTGAGCAGTACTTC. Translating gives CASSPKGQSEQYF. The whole variable domain, remainder taken from reference TRBV18 and TRBJ2-7, is NAGVMQNPRHLVRRRGQEARLRCSPMKGHSHVYWYRQLPEEGLKFMVYLQKENIIDESGMPKERFSAEFPKEGPSILRIQQVVRGDSAAYFCASSPKGQSEQYFGPGTRLTVT.

This chain connects TRBV11-2 to TRBJ1-2; 8 bases map to TRBD1. After removal of 5 bases from V and 3 bases from J, the junction contained 8 bases not matched to a gene. CDR3 length: 15 amino acids. Germline CDR1 reads SGHAT; CDR2 reads FQNNGV. The CDR3 reads CASSPLRQGYYGYTF. CDR3 coding DNA: TGTGCCAGCAGCCCCCTTAGACAGGGGTACTATGGCTACACCTTC.

The V and J genes are TRBV28 and TRBJ2-5, with TRBD2 as a possible D gene (7 bases). The V gene lost 4 bases and the J gene lost 2 bases, with 20 bases spanning the gap. CDR1 is MDHEN and CDR2 is SYDVKM in the germline V gene. This CDR3 contains 17 residues. This chain's CDR3 is CASSSLAGGGPQETQYF. In DNA, the CDR3 is TGTGCCAGCAGTTCGTTAGCAGGCGGGGGCCCTCAAGAGACCCAGTACTTC.

The chain links TRBV4-3 to TRBJ2-1, with 13 positions matching TRBD2. Germline V gene data show CDR1 as LGHNA and CDR2 as YSLEER. The CDR3 is made up of 19 amino acids. J gave up 9 bases and V 0 bases, and 14 bases lay outside the gene matches. The chain's CDR3 is CASSQESIRTSGSYGEQFF. The CDR3 nucleotides read TGCGCCAGCAGCCAAGAATCAATCCGGACTAGCGGGAGTTATGGTGAGCAGTTCTTC.